This T cell receptor (beta chain) stems from a study of blood T cells in healthy people across ages. Comment on this clonotype: Its matching antigen is unknown.

Study-wide results and caveats: As naive T cell percentage varied, TCR beta diversity correlated strongly with it.

The germline V and J ends were trimmed by 6 bases and 3 bases, with 21 bases remaining between them. CDR3 length: 17 amino acids. A second PCR, run for about 6 to 12 cycles, used a sample-barcoded 5' primer plus a J-beta primer mix. TCRdb recomputed calls from the 5' RACE reads with MiXCR, one row per CDR3 protein. The sample records some 940,000 distinct CDR3 sequences, 25% to 30% being singletons. This sample also appeared in a second study, on T cells of mothers and their children.

The genes are TRBV12-3 or TRBV12-4 and TRBJ2-1; D is perhaps TRBD1 or TRBD2 (5 bases each). The material sequenced was blood. The source is a woman in her thirties or forties in good health. CDR3: CASRPTLWGSVYNEQFF. The CDR3 DNA follows: TGTGCCAGCAGACCCACCCTGTGGGGGTCCGTCTACAATGAGCAGTTCTTC.